Listed below are T cell receptor beta chains from one sample, sequenced in a study of CD8+CD57+ T cells in acquired aplastic anemia. Using its own MiXCR run on the reads, TCRdb lists one record per CDR3 protein. The sample holds about 210,000 distinct CDR3 sequences, roughly 33% seen once. Material: sorted CD4+, CD8+, or CD8+CD57+ T cells (not recorded which) from PBMCs. The receptor set was obtained from a human donor in good health, serving as a control. Both conserved end residues are trimmed from each CDR3.

V gene: TRBV14; J gene: TRBJ2-7; CDR3 protein: ASSREQGDTRVYEQY
V gene: TRBV27; J gene: TRBJ1-3; CDR3 protein: ASMTSRVGGNTIY
V gene: TRBV5-1; J gene: TRBJ1-3; CDR3 protein: ASSPGWTGGNTIY
V gene: TRBV10-3; J gene: TRBJ2-3; CDR3 protein: AISDQTVPTDTQY
V gene: TRBV19; J gene: TRBJ2-3; CDR3 protein: ASSIGLAGARHTDTQY
V gene: TRBV7-2; J gene: TRBJ1-5; CDR3 protein: ASSLVGDQPQH
V gene: TRBV5-6; J gene: TRBJ2-4; CDR3 protein: ASSPLTQGFDNIQY
V gene: TRBV4-1; J gene: TRBJ2-7; CDR3 protein: ASSRSGLAGGPRSYEQY
V gene: TRBV11-2; J gene: TRBJ2-7; CDR3 protein: ASSFLGQGSY
V gene: TRBV2; J gene: TRBJ1-1; CDR3 protein: ASSRYRDVAEAF
V gene: TRBV29-1; J gene: TRBJ1-2; CDR3 protein: SVEELGGRGYT
V gene: TRBV19; J gene: TRBJ1-6; CDR3 protein: ASSPPQGRRDPLH
V gene: TRBV29-1; J gene: TRBJ1-5; CDR3 protein: SVQTGGGQPQH
V gene: TRBV10-3; J gene: TRBJ1-1; CDR3 protein: AISSKIPGPGGNNTEAF
V gene: TRBV20-1; J gene: TRBJ1-5; CDR3 protein: SAREGRVGGYQPQH
V gene: TRBV20-1; J gene: TRBJ2-7; CDR3 protein: SARVPGTASYEQY
V gene: TRBV19; J gene: TRBJ1-1; CDR3 protein: ASSRGNAVNTEAF
V gene: TRBV5-1; J gene: TRBJ2-5; CDR3 protein: ASSLNSPAGETQY
V gene: TRBV13; J gene: TRBJ2-7; CDR3 protein: ASQVIAGVPYEQY
V gene: TRBV5-1; J gene: TRBJ1-2; CDR3 protein: ASSLAPRGLEDGYT
V gene: TRBV29-1; J gene: TRBJ2-1; CDR3 protein: SVEGQAGGYNEQF
V gene: TRBV15; J gene: TRBJ2-2; CDR3 protein: ATSSIPAHTLGELF
V gene: TRBV12-3/TRBV12-4; J gene: TRBJ2-7; CDR3 protein: ASSSGLGPYEQY
V gene: TRBV7-6; J gene: TRBJ2-1; CDR3 protein: ASSLVGDKNRRRHNEQF
V gene: TRBV12-3/TRBV12-4; J gene: TRBJ2-1; CDR3 protein: ASSFWAAGGDEQF
V gene: TRBV14; J gene: TRBJ1-1; CDR3 protein: ASSQARLRNTEAF
V gene: TRBV20-1; J gene: TRBJ1-1; CDR3 protein: SARNDRGAGEAF
V gene: TRBV29-1; J gene: TRBJ1-1; CDR3 protein: STADGHLNTEAF
V gene: TRBV9; J gene: TRBJ2-7; CDR3 protein: ASSFRPGDYEQY
V gene: TRBV20-1; J gene: TRBJ2-7; CDR3 protein: SVRGLAAYEQY
V gene: TRBV19; J gene: TRBJ2-5; CDR3 protein: ASSLDYRETQY
V gene: TRBV4-1; J gene: TRBJ2-5; CDR3 protein: ASSRGWDKETQY
V gene: TRBV11-3; J gene: TRBJ2-3; CDR3 protein: ASSLDLTGGTQY
V gene: TRBV10-3; J gene: TRBJ1-1; CDR3 protein: AIRGQGVYTEAF
V gene: TRBV25-1; J gene: TRBJ1-6; CDR3 protein: ASSLGHLNSPLH